The 27 T cell receptor beta chains listed next were all sequenced from one sample in a study of shared clonotypes between healthy human individuals. TCRdb's copy holds only in-frame clones and misses some; the assay was immunoSEQ multiplex PCR. The sample carries millions of clones, roughly 94% recorded once. Sequenced: naive CD4+ T cells sorted from blood. Subset denoted: CD45RA+ positively selected. The receptors were sampled from a man in his late teens or twenties in good health.

J is TRBJ1-3 and V is TRBV6-5, with D maybe TRBD1 (5 bases). The CDR3 is made up of 15 amino acids. In germline, CDR1 is MNHEY, CDR2 SVGAGI. V lost 6 bases, J lost 2 bases, and 14 bases lay in between. CDR3 sequence reads: CASRPQGVAGNTIYF. CDR3 bases: TGTGCCAGCAGACCTCAGGGTGTAGCTGGAAACACCATATATTTT.

The V gene is TRBV7-3, the J gene TRBJ1-1; 9 bases line up with TRBD1. V trimming: 5 bases; J trimming: 10 bases; junction bases outside the gene matches: 11. The CDR3 sequence is 14 residues long. The V gene's germline CDR1 is SGHTA and CDR2 FQGTGA. The CDR3 spells CASSLGQGSSRAFF. In DNA form, the CDR3 reads TGTGCCAGCAGCCTAGGACAGGGGAGTTCCAGAGCTTTCTTT.

The CDR3 reads CASSLASLFITGELFF. CDR3 coding DNA: TGTGCCAGCAGCTTAGCCAGCCTATTCATCACCGGGGAGCTGTTTTTT. The V call is TRBV7-6, the J call TRBJ2-2; no firm D call. V dropped 0 bases and J dropped 4 bases, with 12 bases sitting between them. The CDR3 has 16 amino acids. Germline V lookup: CDR1 SGHVS, CDR2 FNYEAQ.

The rearrangement uses TRBV7-9 and TRBJ2-7; D tentatively reads TRBD1 or TRBD2 (6 bases each). The CDR3 contains 15 residues. With 6 bases removed from V and 2 bases from J, the gap between germline ends came to 17 bases. Germline V gene sequence: CDR1 SEHNR, CDR2 FQNEAQ (reference sequence). The CDR3 DNA sequence: TGTGCCAGCAGTAGGAACAGGGAGGCAGCCTACGAGCAGTACTTC. Translated: CASSRNREAAYEQYF.

The chain links TRBV9 to TRBJ2-1, with TRBD2 identical over 10 bases. In germline, CDR1 is SGDLS, CDR2 YYNGEE. The CDR3 spans 18 residues. The junction had 6 bases not matched to a gene; V was cut back by 0 bases and J by 0 bases. The CDR3 is CASSVVASGGSSYNEQFF. CDR3 in DNA: TGTGCCAGCAGCGTAGTAGCTAGCGGGGGAAGCTCCTACAATGAGCAGTTCTTC.

The rearrangement uses TRBV27 and TRBJ2-1; 9 positions agree with TRBD1. Germline CDR1 MNHEY, CDR2 SMNVEV (reference sequence). With 10 bases clipped from V and 6 bases from J, the junction kept 10 bases outside the gene matches. This CDR3 has 14 amino acids. For the CDR3, the DNA is TGTGCCACCACGTCCCGGGACAGGGCCAATGAGCAGTTCTTC. It specifies CATTSRDRANEQFF.

V is TRBV25-1 and J is TRBJ1-4, with 11 positions matching TRBD1. Trimming at V came to 4 bases and at J to 3 bases, leaving 7 bases not matched to a gene. Germline CDR1 and CDR2: MGHDK and SYGVNS. The CDR3 totals 17 residues. As DNA, the CDR3 is TGTGCCAGCAGTGTTGCCGGGACAGGGGGGGCTAATGAAAAACTGTTTTTT. The encoded protein is CASSVAGTGGANEKLFF.

The V and J genes are TRBV29-1 and TRBJ1-2; D ambiguous. V gave up 7 bases and J gave up 1 base, with 13 bases separating them. CDR1 and CDR2 (germline): SQVTM, ANQGSEA. The CDR3 is 13 amino acids. The CDR3 DNA reads TGCAGCGGGGGAGAGACATTTAACTATGGCTACACCTTC. It yields the protein CSGGETFNYGYTF. Full variable domain (missing parts from reference TRBV29-1 and TRBJ1-2): SAVISQKPSRDICQRGTSLTIQCQVDSQVTMMFWYRQQPGQSLTLIATANQGSEATYESGFVIDKFPISRPNLTFSTLTVSNMSPEDSSIYLCSGGETFNYGYTFGSGTRLTVV.

The chain uses TRBV10-2 and TRBJ1-6; 8 positions match TRBD1. The germline gives CDR1 WSHSY, CDR2 SAAADI. The CDR3 totals 14 residues. With V trimmed by 6 bases and J by 14 bases, 12 bases remained unmatched. CDR3: CASSLQGDLPALHF. The CDR3 coding sequence is TGCGCCAGCAGCCTACAGGGGGACCTTCCGGCCCTCCACTTT.

J is TRBJ2-7 and V is TRBV4-1; D is perhaps TRBD1 (5 bases). Trimming shortened V by 2 bases and J by 0 bases, and 8 bases separated the two germline ends. Germline lookup yields CDR1 MGHRA and CDR2 YSYEKL. This CDR3 spans 14 amino acids. The CDR3 sequence is CASSQLRGSYEQYF. The CDR3 nucleotides are TGCGCCAGCAGCCAACTAAGGGGCTCCTACGAGCAGTACTTC.

As regards this clone: Other DNA sequences from this sample encode an identical CDR3 as well. The rearrangement uses TRBV11-3 and TRBJ2-5, with D unresolved. The germline V and J ends were trimmed by 5 bases and 4 bases, with 5 bases remaining between them. The germline V gene has CDR1 SGHNT and CDR2 YENEEA. CDR3 length: 11 amino acids. CDR3 in amino acids: CASSPGETQYF. CDR3 DNA sequence: TGTGCCAGCAGCCCCGGAGAGACCCAGTACTTC.

The CDR3 nucleotides are TGTGCCAGCAGCTCCCTCGGGGCTAGCGGGCCCTACGAGCAGTACTTC. It translates to CASSSLGASGPYEQYF. J is TRBJ2-7 and V is TRBV5-6, with 8 bases that match TRBD2. V gave up 3 bases and J gave up 2 bases; unmatched junction bases: 10. The CDR3 sequence is 16 residues long. The germline V gene has CDR1 SGHDT and CDR2 YYEEEE.

The J gene is TRBJ2-3, the V gene TRBV2; 8 bases match TRBD1. The germline V gene has CDR1 SNHLY and CDR2 FYNNEI. V dropped 6 bases and J dropped 13; count of bases not matched to a gene: 9. CDR3 length: 12 amino acids. As DNA, the CDR3 is TGTGCCAGCAGGCCTGACAGGGGAGTGGAGTATTTT. Amino acid sequence: CASRPDRGVEYF.

The chain couples TRBV5-1 to TRBJ2-3, with D perhaps matching TRBD2 (5 bases). The CDR3 has 16 amino acids. The germline gives CDR1 SGHRS, CDR2 YFSETQ. Trimming took off 0 bases at V and 6 bases at J, with 17 bases between the two ends. The CDR3 loop is CASSLAGLAPVDTQYF. The CDR3 DNA reads TGCGCCAGCAGCTTGGCCGGGCTAGCCCCGGTGGATACGCAGTATTTT.

The chain links TRBV7-9 to TRBJ2-3, with 10 bases aligning to TRBD1. This CDR3 is 15 amino acids long. J lost 2 bases, V lost 5 bases, and 4 bases had no gene match. Germline V gives CDR1 SEHNR, CDR2 FQNEAQ (reference sequence). CDR3 protein: CASSPGQGVTDTQYF. In DNA, the CDR3 is TGTGCCAGCAGCCCAGGACAGGGGGTCACAGATACGCAGTATTTT.

This sequence joins TRBV30 and TRBJ2-5, with D perhaps given as TRBD1 or TRBD2 (5 bases each). Trimming removed 0 bases at V and 7 bases at J, with 12 bases between. CDR1 is GTSNPN, CDR2 SVGIG, per germline (reference sequence). This CDR3 is built from 13 residues. This CDR3 is CAWSVQGRGTQYF. The CDR3 nucleotides are TGTGCCTGGAGTGTTCAGGGTCGGGGGACCCAGTACTTC.

The rearrangement joins TRBV10-2 to TRBJ2-1, with TRBD1 identical over 10 bases. Germline V gives CDR1 WSHSY, CDR2 SAAADI. The CDR3 is 13 residues long. Losses at the gene ends were 8 bases for V and 10 bases for J; bases not matched to a gene: 8. The CDR3 nucleotides read TGCGCCAGCCGACCCGGGACAGGGGAAGAGCAGTTCTTC. It translates to CASRPGTGEEQFF.

The chain combines TRBV30 with TRBJ1-1; perhaps TRBD1 as D (6 bases). Trimming took 4 bases from V and 7 from J, leaving 22 bases between them. Germline V gene sequence: CDR1 GTSNPN, CDR2 SVGIG (reference sequence). CDR3 size: 15 residues. CDR3 loop: CAWTTGGQAKIEAFF. CDR3 in DNA: TGTGCCTGGACTACCGGGGGACAAGCAAAGATTGAAGCTTTCTTT.

The chain has TRBV5-1 and TRBJ2-5, with 7 bases matching TRBD2. The CDR3 length is 16 residues. With V trimmed by 0 bases and J by 2 bases, 7 bases remained unmatched. The germline V gene has CDR1 SGHRS and CDR2 YFSETQ. The CDR3 loop is CASSLELAVGQETQYF. CDR3 nucleotide sequence: TGCGCCAGCAGCTTGGAGCTAGCGGTCGGGCAAGAGACCCAGTACTTC.

The chain uses TRBV19 and TRBJ1-1, with TRBD1 as a possible D gene (6 bases). Trimming shortened V by 5 bases and J by 4 bases, and 11 bases separated the two germline ends. Germline lookup yields CDR1 LNHDA and CDR2 SQIVND (reference sequence). This CDR3 has 13 residues. The CDR3 nucleotides read TGTGCCAGTAGTCCTCAACAGGGCACTGAAGCTTTCTTT. Encoded protein: CASSPQQGTEAFF.

This CDR3 is CASSSYEGAGEAFF. DNA of the CDR3: TGTGCCAGCAGCTCGTACGAGGGGGCTGGGGAAGCTTTCTTT. This chain links TRBV7-9 with TRBJ1-1; 7 bases agree with TRBD1. Per the germline V gene, CDR1 is SEHNR and CDR2 is FQNEAQ (reference sequence). The V segment lost 4 bases and the J segment 8 bases; nucleotides outside the gene matches: 10. The CDR3 runs 14 residues.

This rearrangement joins TRBV27 to TRBJ2-3, with D possibly TRBD1 on 5 matching bases. The CDR3 totals 14 residues. Trimming removed 7 bases at V and 1 base at J, with 12 bases between. The germline V gene has CDR1 MNHEY and CDR2 SMNVEV (reference sequence). This CDR3 reads CASTSPTGTDTQYF. The CDR3 DNA follows: TGTGCCAGCACCTCCCCGACAGGCACAGATACGCAGTATTTT.

The chain has TRBV11-2 and TRBJ2-5; TRBD2 matches 7 bases. CDR1 and CDR2 (germline): SGHAT, FQNNGV. After removal of 1 base from V and 4 bases from J, the junction contained 9 bases not matched to a gene. The CDR3 has 16 residues. CDR3 DNA sequence: TGTGCCAGCAGCTTAGCGGCCAGCGGGATTCGAGAGACCCAGTACTTC. It is translated as CASSLAASGIRETQYF.

This rearrangement joins TRBV18 to TRBJ1-1, with D perhaps TRBD1 (5 bases). The CDR3 extends over 15 amino acids. Germline lookup yields CDR1 KGHSH and CDR2 LQKENI. The ends were cut back, 4 bases at V and 5 bases at J, with 17 bases in the middle. This chain's CDR3 is CASSRGAGVATEAFF. CDR3 in DNA: TGTGCCAGCTCACGAGGCGCGGGGGTAGCGACTGAAGCTTTCTTT.

The V gene is TRBV14, the J gene TRBJ1-2; D is uncertain. The length of the CDR3 is 13 residues. V shed 1 base and J shed 8 bases, with 11 bases lying between them. CDR1 is SGHDN, CDR2 FVKESK, per germline. The CDR3 sequence is CASSQVRAGGYTF. The CDR3 DNA sequence: TGTGCCAGCAGCCAAGTACGGGCAGGCGGCTACACCTTC.

The chain uses TRBV5-1 and TRBJ2-7; 7 bases map to TRBD1. Germline CDR1 is SGHRS and CDR2 is YFSETQ. V was clipped by 7 bases and J by 0 bases; unmatched bases: 4. This CDR3 has 13 amino acids. The CDR3 spells CASGTENSYEQYF. The CDR3 DNA reads TGCGCCAGCGGGACAGAGAACTCCTACGAGCAGTACTTC.

This clone was seen a single time. The chain couples TRBV2 to TRBJ1-3; D gene ambiguous. V was clipped by 2 bases and J by 0 bases, with 5 bases between them. CDR3 length: 14 residues. Looked up from germline, CDR1 is SNHLY and CDR2 is FYNNEI. This CDR3 reads CASSERFSGNTIYF. CDR3 sequence (DNA): TGTGCCAGCAGTGAAAGGTTCTCTGGAAACACCATATATTTT.